This is a list of T cell receptor beta chains from one sample in a study of blood T cell repertoires in COVID-19. Data came from immunoSEQ multiplex PCR; TCRdb stores just in-frame clones and leaves some out. The sample has more than 250,000 clones; around 90% are singletons. Sequencing input: PBMCs or T cells enriched from blood (not recorded which). These receptors were obtained from a woman younger than 30 with acute COVID-19. CDR3s include the opening cysteine and the closing phenylalanine or tryptophan. A D gene is named only where the DNA matches it firmly. Clone size, where shown, is once, few, many, or a class for clones that have expanded.

TRBV28	TRBJ2-3	once	NA	TGTGCCAGCAGTTTAGTCGGGTCTAGCACAGATACGCAGTATTTT	CASSLVGSSTDTQYF
TRBV14	TRBJ2-2	NA	NA	TGTGCCAGCAGCCTCAGGGGTCGCGATAACACCGGGGAGCTGTTTTTT	CASSLRGRDNTGELFF
TRBV7-9	TRBJ2-7	NA	TRBD1	TGTGCCAGCAGCTTAGTGGGACAGGGGGCTTACGAGCAGTACTTC	CASSLVGQGAYEQYF
TRBV9	TRBJ1-4	NA	NA	TGTGCCAGCAGCTCTGGCGGTGCAACTAATGAAAAACTGTTTTTT	CASSSGGATNEKLFF
TRBV4-3	TRBJ2-1	NA	NA	TGCGCCAGCAGCTACGGGCTAGCGATATACAATGAGCAGTTCTTC	CASSYGLAIYNEQFF
TRBV3-1/TRBV3-2	TRBJ2-7	NA	NA	TGTGCCAGCAGCGTATCCTACGAGCAGTACTTC	CASSVSYEQYF
TRBV19	TRBJ2-7	NA	NA	TGTGCCAGTAGTATCGCCAGCTCCTACGAGCAGTACTTC	CASSIASSYEQYF
TRBV5-4	TRBJ2-5	NA	TRBD1	TGTGCCAGCAGCACTGACAGGGACGGAGAGACCCAGTACTTC	CASSTDRDGETQYF
TRBV12-1	TRBJ2-2	NA	NA	TGTGCCAGCAGCTTGGGACAGGGGGGGATCTCGAACACCGGGGAGCTGTTTTTT	CASSLGQGGISNTGELFF
TRBV19	TRBJ1-1	NA	NA	TGTGCCAGTTCGGGTTCCTCCGGGACACGCAAGGCTGAAGCTTTCTTT	CASSGSSGTRKAEAFF
TRBV7-9	TRBJ1-4	NA	NA	TGTGCCAGCAGCTCCGACCTCCGGCGGGCAACTAATGAAAAACTGTTTTTT	CASSSDLRRATNEKLFF
TRBV27	TRBJ2-7	NA	NA	TGTGCCAGCAGTTTAGGGCGGGCCAGCTCCTACGAGCAGTACTTC	CASSLGRASSYEQYF
TRBV2	TRBJ2-7	NA	NA	TGTGCCAGCACCGCGGGGACCTTCTCCTACGAGCAGTACTTC	CASTAGTFSYEQYF
TRBV7-9	TRBJ2-2	NA	NA	TGTGCCAGCAGCTTATCGTCTCTCCCCAGCGGGGAGCTGTTTTTT	CASSLSSLPSGELFF
TRBV6-5	TRBJ2-5	NA	NA	TGTGCCAGCAGTTACCCGCCGGGATCTCAAGAGACCCAGTACTTC	CASSYPPGSQETQYF
TRBV18	TRBJ2-2	NA	NA	TGTGCCAGCTCCCTATTGCAGCGGACAGGGGCTAGCGGGAGTGACACCGGGGAGCTGTTTTTT	CASSLLQRTGASGSDTGELFF
TRBV9	TRBJ2-1	NA	TRBD2	TGTGCCAGCAGCGTAGTTAGCGGGAGTTTCAGTGAGCAGTTCTTC	CASSVVSGSFSEQFF
TRBV6-2/TRBV6-3	TRBJ1-5	few	NA	TGTGCCAGCAGTTACGCGAGATACCGATCCAATCAGCCCCAGCATTTT	CASSYARYRSNQPQHF
TRBV7-2	TRBJ1-1	NA	NA	TGTGCCAGCCGTGGCGGAACTGAAGCTTTCTTT	CASRGGTEAFF
TRBV6-5	TRBJ2-7	NA	TRBD1	TGTGCCAGCATCTGGGGACAGGGTGTCAACGAGCAGTACTTC	CASIWGQGVNEQYF
TRBV6-2/TRBV6-3	TRBJ1-2	NA	NA	TGTGCCAGCAGTTCAACAGAAGGCTATGGCTACACCTTC	CASSSTEGYGYTF
TRBV20-1	TRBJ2-5	NA	NA	TGCAGTGCTAGCCGAGAAGAGACCCAGTACTTC	CSASREETQYF
TRBV18	TRBJ2-3	NA	TRBD2	TGTGCCAGCTCACTTGCGGGAGGGCCTCCGGGGACGCAGTATTTT	CASSLAGGPPGTQYF
TRBV6-5	TRBJ1-4	NA	TRBD1	TGTGCCAGCAGGCCTGACAGGGGGGGAAATGAAAAACTGTTTTTT	CASRPDRGGNEKLFF
TRBV15	TRBJ2-7	NA	TRBD2	TGTGCCACCAGCAGGTCCGGGACTAGCGGGATCGAGCAGTACTTC	CATSRSGTSGIEQYF
TRBV5-1	TRBJ2-3	once	TRBD2	TGCGCCAGCAGCCTAGGACTAGCAGCTAGCACAGATACGCAGTATTTT	CASSLGLAASTDTQYF
TRBV7-9	TRBJ1-4	NA	NA	TGTGCCAGCAGCCGAGATGGAGGGATTGAAAAACTGTTTTTT	CASSRDGGIEKLFF
TRBV7-9	TRBJ2-1	NA	TRBD1	TGTGCCAGCAGCCGACAGGGCAATGAGCAGTTCTTC	CASSRQGNEQFF
TRBV7-3	TRBJ2-5	NA	TRBD1	TGTGCCAGCTCCCTGACCGGGACAGGGAAAGAGACCCAGTACTTC	CASSLTGTGKETQYF